This record covers a single T cell receptor (beta chain). The antigen is unknown. PCR primers comprised 60 Vbeta and 13 Jbeta primers. The data were produced by immunoSEQ multiplex PCR, yet TCRdb's version contains in-frame clones alone and is incomplete. In total, the table holds under 95,000 clones. These data come from a study of cytomegalovirus exposure and HLA in healthy donors. Study-wide points: TRBV6-2, TRBV6-3 and some other V segments were excluded as indistinguishable. HLA alleles showed associations with approximately 15,000 TCR beta sequences in a later analysis, at a 0.05 false discovery rate.

V shed 1 base, J shed 4 bases, and the junction held 4 bases outside the gene matches. The CDR3 runs 15 residues. Germline loops: CDR1 SGHTA, CDR2 FQGNSA. The rearrangement links TRBV7-2 to TRBJ2-1; 7 positions agree with TRBD2. The source is a man aged 50 or older in good health and CMV-seronegative. Sequenced input: PBMCs. This chain's CDR3 is CASSLGPSGYNEQFF. As DNA, the CDR3 is TGTGCCAGCAGCTTAGGCCCTAGCGGATACAATGAGCAGTTCTTC.